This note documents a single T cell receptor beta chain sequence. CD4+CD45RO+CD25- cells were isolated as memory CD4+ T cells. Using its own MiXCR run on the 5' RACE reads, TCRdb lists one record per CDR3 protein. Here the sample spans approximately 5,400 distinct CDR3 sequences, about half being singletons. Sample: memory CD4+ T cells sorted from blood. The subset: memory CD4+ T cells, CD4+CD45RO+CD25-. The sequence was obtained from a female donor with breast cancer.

This CDR3 is CASSADRVGGYTF. In DNA form, the CDR3 reads TGTGCCAGCAGTGCCGACAGGGTCGGTGGCTACACCTTC. The genes are TRBV6-5 and TRBJ1-2; 7 bases fit TRBD1. Per germline, CDR1 MNHEY and CDR2 SVGAGI. CDR3 length equals 13 residues. V was clipped by 5 bases and J by 7 bases; unmatched bases: 7.